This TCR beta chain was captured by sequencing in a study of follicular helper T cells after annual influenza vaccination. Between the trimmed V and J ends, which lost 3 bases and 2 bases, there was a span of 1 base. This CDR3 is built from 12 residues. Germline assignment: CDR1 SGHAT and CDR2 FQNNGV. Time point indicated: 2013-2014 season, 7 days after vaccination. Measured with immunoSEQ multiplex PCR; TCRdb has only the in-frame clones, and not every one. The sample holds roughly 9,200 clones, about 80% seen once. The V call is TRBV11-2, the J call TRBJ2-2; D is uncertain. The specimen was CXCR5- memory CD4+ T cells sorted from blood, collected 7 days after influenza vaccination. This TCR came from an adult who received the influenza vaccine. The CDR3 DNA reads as TGTGCCAGCAGCTTCAACACCGGGGAGCTGTTTTTT. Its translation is CASSFNTGELFF.